A single sample gave rise to the 3 T cell receptor beta chains below, sequenced in a study of spatial heterogeneity in lung cancer. Time point defined: sample taken at primary tumor resection. Their specific antigens are unknown. In TCRdb, the 5' RACE reads were re-called with MiXCR into one record per CDR3 protein. Of 5,000 to 6,000 distinct CDR3 sequences in the sample, around 7.1% were seen once. The study's findings and limits: One measure, the expanded intratumoral alpha and beta TCR count, tracked tumor mutation counts.

This specimen was lung tumor tissue, taken at surgery. Every receptor here comes from a male donor with early-stage non-small cell lung cancer.

The sample holds a few counts of this clonotype. A read error may be the cause here, since a much bigger clone is one base away. V is TRBV20-1 and J is TRBJ1-3, with 7 bases fitting TRBD1. The CDR3 is 14 amino acids. The germline V gene encodes CDR1 DFQATT and CDR2 SNEGSKA (reference sequence). With 5 bases clipped from V and 3 bases from J, the junction kept 7 bases outside the gene matches. For the CDR3, the DNA is TGCAGTGCTCCTACAGGGGACGGTGGAAACACCATATATTTT. Protein sequence: CSAPTGDGGNTIYF.

Judged by abundance, this clonotype is large (0.1 to 1%). The chain employs TRBV27 and TRBJ2-7, with no clear D. The CDR3 loop spans 14 amino acids. V was pared by 8 bases and J by 3 bases, with 17 bases between. Germline CDR1 and CDR2: MNHEY and SMNVEV (reference sequence). The CDR3: CASGTAPGVYEQYF. The DNA of the CDR3 is TGTGCCAGCGGTACAGCGCCGGGTGTCTACGAGCAGTACTTC.

This clonotype was observed many times. The rearrangement uses TRBV4-2 and TRBJ2-3; TRBD2 matches 7 bases. The germline V gene encodes CDR1 LGHNA and CDR2 YNFKEQ. After removal of 5 bases from V and 2 bases from J, the junction contained 10 bases not matched to a gene. The CDR3 consists of 16 residues. The chain's CDR3 is CASSTSELADTDTQYF. CDR3 DNA: TGTGCCAGCAGCACCTCAGAGCTAGCGGACACAGATACGCAGTATTTT.